This TCR beta chain originates from a study of cytomegalovirus exposure and HLA in healthy donors. PCR employed 60 Vbeta and 13 Jbeta primers. Clones were sequenced by immunoSEQ multiplex PCR, and TCRdb holds only the in-frame ones, with some missing. Seen here are tens of thousands of clones, about 71% observed once, and the top ten hold around 21%. The origin of this receptor is a woman between 45 and 65 years old in good health and CMV-seropositive. Sequenced input: PBMCs.

The CDR3, as DNA: TGTGCCTTCAGCCCCGGTGCCCTTGGAGCCCAGCATTTT. Translated: CAFSPGALGAQHF. The chain uses TRBV30 and TRBJ1-5; no firm D call. V lost 7 bases and J lost 11, with 21 bases in between. Germline CDR1 is GTSNPN and CDR2 is SVGIG (reference sequence). This CDR3 is 13 amino acids long.